This TCR beta chain was sequenced during a study of CD8 T cells in ankylosing spondylitis. Germline CDR1 and CDR2: SGHTA and FQGNSA. The CDR3 loop spans 14 amino acids. Trimming left V 1 base short and J 2 bases short, with 9 bases between. The table lists this clonotype with many counts. Its antigen is currently unknown. General study results and limits: CD8+ cells made up the disease-linked clones, which were relatively rare in peripheral blood. Blood of patients with ankylosing spondylitis appeared to be characterized by a TCR beta motif of eight highly homologous variants.

TCRdb recomputed calls from the 5' RACE reads with MiXCR, one row per CDR3 protein. The sample lists about 240,000 distinct CDR3 sequences; roughly a tenth were seen once. The sequence was collected from a male donor with ankylosing spondylitis or in good health (not recorded which). Source material: blood, either unsorted or a sorted T cell fraction (not recorded which). The chain has TRBV7-2 and TRBJ2-7, with D unclear. The CDR3 is CASSLDLGTYEQYF. Here the CDR3 DNA reads TGTGCCAGCAGCTTAGATCTAGGGACCTACGAGCAGTACTTC.